This TCR beta chain was identified during a study of regulatory T cells in long-lasting Graves disease. Time point described: persistent/refractory GD, antithyroid drugs over 5 years with positive TRAb. PBMC RNA was the source of the TCR library. EDTA tubes were used for drawing 8.5 to 9 milliliters of peripheral blood. V shed 4 bases and J shed 0 bases, with 9 bases lying between them. Germline V gene lookup returns CDR1 MGHRA and CDR2 YSYEKL. The CDR3 extends over 14 amino acids. This clonotype was seen only a few times. TCR beta libraries were built with iRepertoire HTBI primers and Arm-PCR of CDR3 regions. A single record per CDR3 protein comes from TCRdb applying MiXCR to the multiplex PCR reads. The table records hundreds of thousands of distinct CDR3 sequences, about 22% of them present only once.

The rearrangement links TRBV4-1 to TRBJ2-5, with D maybe TRBD2 (5 bases). The sequence was collected from a female donor with Graves disease. The source material was peripheral blood mononuclear cells (PBMCs), sampled when the disease was refractory, from a patient treated with antithyroid drugs. In DNA form, the CDR3 reads TGCGCCAGCAGCCCTTGGGAGTACCAAGAGACCCAGTACTTC. It codes for CASSPWEYQETQYF.